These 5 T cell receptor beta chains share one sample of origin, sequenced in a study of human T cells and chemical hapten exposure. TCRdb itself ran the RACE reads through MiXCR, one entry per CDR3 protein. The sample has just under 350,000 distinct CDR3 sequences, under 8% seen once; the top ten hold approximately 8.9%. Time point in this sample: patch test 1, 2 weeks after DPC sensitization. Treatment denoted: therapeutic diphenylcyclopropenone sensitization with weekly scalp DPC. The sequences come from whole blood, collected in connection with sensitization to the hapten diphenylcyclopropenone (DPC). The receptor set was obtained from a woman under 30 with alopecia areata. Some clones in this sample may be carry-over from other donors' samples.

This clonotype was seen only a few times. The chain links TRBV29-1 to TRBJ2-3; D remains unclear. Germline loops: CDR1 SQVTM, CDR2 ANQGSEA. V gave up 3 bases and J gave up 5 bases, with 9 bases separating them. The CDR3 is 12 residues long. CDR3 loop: CSVDEPRDTQYF. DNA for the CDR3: TGCAGCGTTGATGAGCCCCGAGATACGCAGTATTTT.

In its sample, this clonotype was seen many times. The CDR3 sequence is CASGAQPNTGELFF. CDR3 nucleotide sequence: TGTGCCAGCGGAGCACAGCCGAACACCGGGGAGCTGTTTTTT. The chain joins TRBV2 to TRBJ2-2; D is uncertain. V gave up 8 bases and J gave up 0 bases, with 10 bases separating them. The length of the CDR3 is 14 residues. CDR1 SNHLY and CDR2 FYNNEI come from the germline V gene. The full variable domain, in which reference TRBV2 and TRBJ2-2 provide the parts outside the CDR3, is EPEVTQTPSHQVTQMGQEVILRCVPISNHLYFYWYRQILGQKVEFLVSFYNNEISEKSEIFDDQFSVERPDGSNFTLKIRSTKLEDSAMYFCASGAQPNTGELFFGEGSRLTVL.

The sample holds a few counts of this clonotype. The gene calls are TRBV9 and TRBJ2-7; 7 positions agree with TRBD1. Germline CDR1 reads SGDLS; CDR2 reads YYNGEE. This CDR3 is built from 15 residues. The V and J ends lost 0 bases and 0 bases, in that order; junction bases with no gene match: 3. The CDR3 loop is CASSVGDSYSYEQYF. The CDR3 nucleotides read TGTGCCAGCAGCGTAGGGGACAGTTACTCCTACGAGCAGTACTTC.

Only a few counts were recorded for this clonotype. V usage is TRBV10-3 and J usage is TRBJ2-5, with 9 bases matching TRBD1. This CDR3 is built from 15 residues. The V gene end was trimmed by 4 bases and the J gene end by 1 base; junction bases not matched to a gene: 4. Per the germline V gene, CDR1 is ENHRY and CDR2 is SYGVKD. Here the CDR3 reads CAISGPGQGQETQYF. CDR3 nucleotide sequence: TGTGCCATCAGTGGACCGGGACAGGGCCAAGAGACCCAGTACTTC.

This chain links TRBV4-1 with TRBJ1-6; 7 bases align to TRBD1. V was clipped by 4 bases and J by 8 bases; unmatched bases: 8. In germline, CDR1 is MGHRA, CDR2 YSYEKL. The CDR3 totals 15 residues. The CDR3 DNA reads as TGCGCCAGCAGCCGAATGACAGGGTCGGATTCACCCCTCCACTTT. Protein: CASSRMTGSDSPLHF.